This is a list of T cell receptor beta chains from one sample in a study of T cells in Graves' hyperthyroidism and ophthalmopathy. MiXCR was run by TCRdb on the multiplex PCR reads, yielding one entry per CDR3 protein. The sample comprises a few hundred thousand distinct CDR3 sequences, about 20% of which are singletons, and roughly 60% rests with the top ten. What was sequenced was blood. The receptors originated from a man aged 25-40 years with Graves' ophthalmopathy. Each CDR3 is given with its conserved first and last residue. Fields, in order: CDR3 length, clone size, J gene, V gene, D gene, CDR3 DNA, CDR3 protein. D genes are given only for firm matches. Rows may omit the clone size; those that give it use once, few, many or a size class.

>16|few|TRBJ1-5|TRBV19|TRBD1
TGTGCCAGTAGTATAGAGGACAGGGGGCCTAATCAGCCCCAGCATTTT
CASSIEDRGPNQPQHF
>14|many|TRBJ2-7|TRBV30|TRBD1
TGTGCCTGGAGCCAGGGGGACAGATTATACGAGCAGTACTTC
CAWSQGDRLYEQYF
>17|.|TRBJ2-7|TRBV7-2|TRBD2
TGTGCCAGCAGCCCTCGGAGCGGGGGGCGCGAGTCCTACGAGCAGTACTTC
CASSPRSGGRESYEQYF
>12|many|TRBJ2-5|TRBV2|.
TGTGCCAGCAGTGACGATTTGGAGACCCAGTACTTC
CASSDDLETQYF
>14|.|TRBJ2-5|TRBV5-6|TRBD2
TGTGCCAGCAGCACGCTGACTAGCTCAGAGACCCAGTACTTC
CASSTLTSSETQYF
>14|few|TRBJ1-5|TRBV9|.
TGTGCCAGCAGCGTAGGGCGGAACAATCAGCCCCAGCATTTT
CASSVGRNNQPQHF
>13|.|TRBJ2-3|TRBV20-1|TRBD1
TGCAGTGCCGGACAGGTTAGGGCAGATACGCAGTATTTT
CSAGQVRADTQYF
>17|few|TRBJ2-7|TRBV3-1|.
TGTGCCAGCAGCCAAGACATACGGGTTTGGGGCTCCTACGAGCAGTACTTC
CASSQDIRVWGSYEQYF
>13|.|TRBJ1-1|TRBV7-9|.
TGTGCCAGCAGTTCTACCGAGAACACTGAAGCTTTCTTT
CASSSTENTEAFF
>16|.|TRBJ2-1|TRBV28|.
TGTGCCAGCAGTTTTTTTGTAAGGCCCTCCTACAATGAGCAGTTCTTC
CASSFFVRPSYNEQFF
>15|.|TRBJ1-3|TRBV5-1|.
TGCGCCAGCAGGCCTCAGGGGAGCTCTGGAAACACCATATATTTT
CASRPQGSSGNTIYF
>13|.|TRBJ2-3|TRBV12-3/TRBV12-4|TRBD1
TGTGCCAGCAGGGACAGGGGGACGAATACGCAGTATTTT
CASRDRGTNTQYF
>19|.|TRBJ2-7|TRBV6-5|.
TGTGCCAGCAGTTATCGTGGGGGGGGCGGAAAACCGTTTCGATACGAGCAGTACTTC
CASSYRGGGGKPFRYEQYF
>14|many|TRBJ1-1|TRBV7-3|.
TGTGCCAGCAGCGACGGACAGATGAACACTGAAGCTTTCTTT
CASSDGQMNTEAFF
>16|many|TRBJ2-2|TRBV2|.
TGTGCCAGCAGTGAAGCAAGTCTAGGTGGGACCGGGGAGCTGTTTTTT
CASSEASLGGTGELFF
>18|many|TRBJ1-5|TRBV6-1|TRBD1
TGTGCCAGCAGTGAAGCGCTTCGGGGACAGGTGGGCAATCAGCCCCAGCATTTT
CASSEALRGQVGNQPQHF
>12|many|TRBJ2-1|TRBV11-2|.
TGTGCCAGCAGCCGAGGAAAGAATGAGCAGTTCTTC
CASSRGKNEQFF
>13|.|TRBJ2-7|TRBV9|.
TGTGCCAGCAGTTACTCGACCCGGGGCGAGCAGTACTTC
CASSYSTRGEQYF
>13|few|TRBJ2-1|TRBV7-2|.
TGTGCCAGCAGCTTAGCCCTAGTAAATGAGCAGTTCTTC
CASSLALVNEQFF
>13|many|TRBJ1-2|TRBV12-3/TRBV12-4|.
TGTGCCAGCAGTTTAGGACAGGTCTATGGCTACACCTTC
CASSLGQVYGYTF
>18|many|TRBJ2-5|TRBV11-2|.
TGTGCCAGCAGCTTAATGGCGGCCTCGGGACACATAGCGGAGACCCAGTACTTC
CASSLMAASGHIAETQYF
>15|few|TRBJ2-3|TRBV12-3/TRBV12-4|.
TGTGCCAGCCTTAAGGGTAGCGTACGCACAGATACGCAGTATTTT
CASLKGSVRTDTQYF
>14|.|TRBJ1-4|TRBV6-1|.
TGTGCCAGCAAGAGGAGTTTGACTAATGAAAAACTGTTTTTT
CASKRSLTNEKLFF
>15|.|TRBJ2-1|TRBV27|TRBD1
TGTGCCAGCACCCCCGAGGGACAGTCCTACAATGAGCAGTTCTTC
CASTPEGQSYNEQFF
>15|few|TRBJ2-3|TRBV3-1|.
TGTGCCAGCAGCCAAGATGAGGCTGGCACAGATACGCAGTATTTT
CASSQDEAGTDTQYF
>12|many|TRBJ2-3|TRBV28|.
TGTGCCAGCAGTTTAAACTCAGATACGCAGTATTTT
CASSLNSDTQYF